One and the same sample provided the 15 T cell receptor beta chains below, sequenced in a study of T cells in localized non-small cell lung cancer. This table comes from immunoSEQ multiplex PCR, and its TCRdb copy is limited to in-frame clones, with some not included. The data contain about 40,000 clones, roughly 86% of them singletons. Sequenced material: peripheral blood, taken before any cancer treatment. The origin of the receptors is a man aged 18-55 years with stage I lung adenocarcinoma.

This clone was seen a single time. The chain carries TRBV9 and TRBJ2-5; possible D gene TRBD2, 6 bases. Trimming cost V 0 bases and J 5 bases, with 14 bases left between them. The germline gives CDR1 SGDLS, CDR2 YYNGEE. The CDR3 spans 15 residues. The CDR3 here is CASSVGVGLGETQYF. The CDR3 DNA is TGTGCCAGCAGCGTAGGGGTGGGACTCGGGGAGACCCAGTACTTC.

This clone was seen a few times. The chain is built from TRBV14 and TRBJ1-1; D is undetermined. V dropped 1 base and J dropped 1 base, with 16 bases sitting between them. Germline CDR1 and CDR2: SGHDN and FVKESK. This CDR3 is built from 17 residues. The CDR3 DNA is TGTGCCAGCAGCCAAGTGTATCGGATCGGAAGGAACACTGAAGCTTTCTTT. Amino acids: CASSQVYRIGRNTEAFF.

V usage is TRBV2 and J usage is TRBJ1-1; D is ambiguous. Trimming removed 10 bases from V and 1 base from J, with 13 bases in between. This CDR3 has 13 amino acids. Germline CDR1 is SNHLY and CDR2 is FYNNEI. CDR3 residues: CANPPLANTEAFF. CDR3 coding DNA: TGTGCCAACCCCCCCCTAGCGAACACTGAAGCTTTCTTT.

The chain combines TRBV19 with TRBJ1-5; TRBD1 is a possible D gene (6 bases). Germline V gene data show CDR1 as LNHDA and CDR2 as SQIVND (reference sequence). The CDR3 sequence is 12 residues long. The V end was cut by 10 bases, the J end by 6 bases, with 13 bases between. CDR3 nucleotide sequence: TGTGCCACCCGACAGGCGGGTCAGCCCCAGCATTTT. It specifies CATRQAGQPQHF.

This clone is a singleton in its sample. Other DNA sequences in this sample translate to the same CDR3. The chain employs TRBV7-9 and TRBJ1-1; D unclear. The length of the CDR3 is 12 residues. Germline V gene sequence: CDR1 SEHNR, CDR2 FQNEAQ (reference sequence). Deletions cut 6 bases from V and 0 bases from J, with 5 bases between. CDR3 loop: CASRFMNTEAFF. The CDR3 coding sequence is TGTGCCAGCAGGTTCATGAACACTGAAGCTTTCTTT.

This chain connects TRBV29-1 to TRBJ1-6, with 8 bases lining up with TRBD1. V trimming: 0 bases; J trimming: 7 bases; junction bases outside the gene matches: 8. This CDR3 is 16 amino acids long. CDR1 and CDR2 (germline): SQVTM, ANQGSEA. The CDR3 sequence is CSVEDMWTGRNSPLHF. The DNA for the CDR3 is TGCAGCGTTGAAGATATGTGGACAGGGAGAAATTCACCCCTCCACTTT. The full variable domain, in which reference TRBV29-1 and TRBJ1-6 provide the parts outside the CDR3, is SAVISQKPSRDICQRGTSLTIQCQVDSQVTMMFWYRQQPGQSLTLIATANQGSEATYESGFVIDKFPISRPNLTFSTLTVSNMSPEDSSIYLCSVEDMWTGRNSPLHFGNGTRLTVT.

In its sample, this clone was seen once. The chain joins TRBV2 to TRBJ1-1; no clear D. Trimming pared 6 bases from V and 1 base from J, leaving 12 bases between. The CDR3 is made up of 14 amino acids. Germline V gene lookup returns CDR1 SNHLY and CDR2 FYNNEI. CDR3 residues: CASRAMGSNTEAFF. CDR3 bases: TGTGCCAGCAGGGCCATGGGGTCGAACACTGAAGCTTTCTTT.

This clone came up once. This sequence joins TRBV28 and TRBJ1-1; no clear D. The V end was cut by 2 bases, the J end by 5 bases, with 12 bases between. CDR3 length: 14 amino acids. Germline CDR1 and CDR2: MDHEN and SYDVKM. The CDR3 DNA follows: TGTGCCAGCAGTTTAGGTTTTGCGGGTACTGAAGCTTTCTTT. Translated, it gives CASSLGFAGTEAFF.

The V and J genes are TRBV7-8 and TRBJ2-3; 7 bases align to TRBD2. The CDR3 sequence is 17 residues long. Germline V CDR1 and CDR2: SGHVS, FQNEAQ. V shed 2 bases, J shed 2 bases, and the junction held 10 bases outside the gene matches. For the CDR3, the DNA is TGTGCCAGCAGCTTAACCGGCGGGGGAAGTACCACAGATACGCAGTATTTT. Translation: CASSLTGGGSTTDTQYF.

The J gene is TRBJ1-4, the V gene TRBV14; 7 nucleotides match TRBD1. This CDR3 has 14 residues. V lost 1 base and J lost 8; bases outside the gene matches: 4. CDR1 and CDR2 from the germline V gene are SGHDN and FVKESK. CDR3 region: CASSQATGIEKLFF. In nucleotides, the CDR3 is TGTGCCAGCAGCCAAGCGACAGGGATAGAAAAACTGTTTTTT.

This chain connects TRBV7-8 to TRBJ2-5; 13 bases are shared with TRBD2. Germline V gene lookup returns CDR1 SGHVS and CDR2 FQNEAQ. Losses at the gene ends were 5 bases for V and 5 bases for J; bases not matched to a gene: 2. This CDR3 spans 14 amino acids. CDR3 loop: CASSMTSGGETQYF. The CDR3 DNA is TGTGCCAGCAGCATGACTAGCGGGGGGGAGACCCAGTACTTC. Looking up the rest from reference TRBV7-8 and TRBJ2-5 gives the full variable domain: GAGVSQSPRYKVAKRGQDVALRCDPISGHVSLFWYQQALGQGPEFLTYFQNEAQLDKSGLPSDRFFAERPEGSVSTLKIQRTQQEDSAVYLCASSMTSGGETQYFGPGTRLLVL.

This clone has just one count. The chain carries TRBV18 and TRBJ1-2; D unresolved. CDR1 KGHSH and CDR2 LQKENI come from the germline V gene. This CDR3 comprises 12 residues. V lost 3 bases to trimming and J lost 3 bases, with 5 bases between them. The CDR3 loop is CASSPDYYGYTF. The DNA of the CDR3 is TGTGCCAGCTCACCCGACTACTATGGCTACACCTTC.

This chain uses TRBV7-2 with TRBJ1-4; D remains ambiguous. The CDR3 contains 15 residues. V lost 0 bases and J lost 7, with 12 bases in between. Germline lookup yields CDR1 SGHTA and CDR2 FQGNSA. CDR3 DNA sequence: TGTGCCAGCAGCTTAGCATGGGGTAGTGTTGAAAAACTGTTTTTT. This codes for CASSLAWGSVEKLFF.

The V and J genes are TRBV2 and TRBJ2-3; D is ambiguous. Trimming took off 4 bases at V and 0 bases at J, with 8 bases between the two ends. There are 14 residues in the CDR3. Germline V gene lookup returns CDR1 SNHLY and CDR2 FYNNEI. CDR3 sequence: CASSAGRSTDTQYF. The CDR3 DNA is TGTGCCAGCAGTGCAGGCAGGAGCACAGATACGCAGTATTTT.

The genes are TRBV19 and TRBJ1-2; D may be TRBD1 (5 bases). The germline V and J ends were trimmed by 8 bases and 4 bases, with 14 bases remaining between them. Germline CDR1 and CDR2: LNHDA and SQIVND (reference sequence). CDR3 size: 13 residues. This CDR3 reads CASLPQGAYGYTF. CDR3 coding DNA: TGTGCCAGTCTCCCGCAGGGCGCCTATGGCTACACCTTC.